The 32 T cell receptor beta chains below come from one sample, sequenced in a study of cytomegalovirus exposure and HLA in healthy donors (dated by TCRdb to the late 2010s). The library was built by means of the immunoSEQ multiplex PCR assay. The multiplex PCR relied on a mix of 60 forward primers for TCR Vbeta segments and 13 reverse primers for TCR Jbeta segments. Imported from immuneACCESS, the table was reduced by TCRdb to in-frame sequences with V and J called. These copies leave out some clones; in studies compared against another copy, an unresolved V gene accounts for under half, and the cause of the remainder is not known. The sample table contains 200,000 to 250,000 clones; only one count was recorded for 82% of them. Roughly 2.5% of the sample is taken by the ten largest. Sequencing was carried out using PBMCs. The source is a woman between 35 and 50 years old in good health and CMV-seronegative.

The CDR3 DNA is TGTGCCAGCAGCTCTCTTACTGTTGCAGGAGAGACCCAGTACTTC. This gives the protein CASSSLTVAGETQYF. This sequence joins TRBV7-8 and TRBJ2-5; D is unresolved. V lost 4 bases to trimming and J lost 4 bases, with 16 bases between them. CDR1 SGHVS and CDR2 FQNEAQ come from the germline V gene. The CDR3 is 15 residues long.

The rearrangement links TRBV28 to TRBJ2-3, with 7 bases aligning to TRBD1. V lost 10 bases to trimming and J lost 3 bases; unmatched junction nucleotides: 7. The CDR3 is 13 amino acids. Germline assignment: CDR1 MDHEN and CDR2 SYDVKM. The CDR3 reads CAISDRVTDTQYF. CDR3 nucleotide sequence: TGTGCCATCTCAGACAGGGTAACAGATACGCAGTATTTT. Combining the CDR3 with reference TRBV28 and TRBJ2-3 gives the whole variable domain DVKVTQSSRYLVKRTGEKVFLECVQDMDHENMFWYRQDPGLGLRLIYFSYDVKMKEKGDIPEGYSVSREKKERFSLILESASTNQTSMYLCAISDRVTDTQYFGPGTRLTVL.

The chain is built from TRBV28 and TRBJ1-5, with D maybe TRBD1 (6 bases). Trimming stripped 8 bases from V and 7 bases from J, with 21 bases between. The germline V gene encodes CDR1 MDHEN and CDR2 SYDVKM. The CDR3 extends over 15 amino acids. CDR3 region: CASWTTGGAGQPQHF. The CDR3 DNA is TGTGCCAGCTGGACGACGGGGGGCGCAGGGCAGCCCCAGCATTTT.

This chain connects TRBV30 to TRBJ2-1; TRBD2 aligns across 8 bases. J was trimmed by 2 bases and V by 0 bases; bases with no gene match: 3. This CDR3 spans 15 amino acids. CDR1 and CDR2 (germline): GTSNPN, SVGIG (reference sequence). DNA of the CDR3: TGTGCCTGGAGTGTTGACGGGAGGGCCTACAATGAGCAGTTCTTC. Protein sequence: CAWSVDGRAYNEQFF. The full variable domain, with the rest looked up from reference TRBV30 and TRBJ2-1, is SQTIHQWPATLVQPVGSPLSLECTVEGTSNPNLYWYRQAAGRGLQLLFYSVGIGQISSEVPQNLSASRPQDRQFILSSKKLLLSDSGFYLCAWSVDGRAYNEQFFGPGTRLTVL.

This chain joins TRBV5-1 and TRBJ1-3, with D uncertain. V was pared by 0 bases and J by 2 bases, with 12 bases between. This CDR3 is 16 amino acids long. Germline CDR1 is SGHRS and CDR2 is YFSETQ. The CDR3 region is CASSLAGRVAGNTIYF. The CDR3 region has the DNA TGCGCCAGCAGCTTGGCCGGGAGGGTCGCTGGAAACACCATATATTTT.

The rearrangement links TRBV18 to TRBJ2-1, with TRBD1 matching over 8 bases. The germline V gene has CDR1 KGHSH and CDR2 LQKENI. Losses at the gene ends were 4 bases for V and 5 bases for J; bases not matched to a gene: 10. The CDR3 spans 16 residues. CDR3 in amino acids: CASSLDRGYINNEQFF. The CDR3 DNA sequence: TGTGCCAGCTCACTAGACAGGGGCTATATAAACAATGAGCAGTTCTTC.

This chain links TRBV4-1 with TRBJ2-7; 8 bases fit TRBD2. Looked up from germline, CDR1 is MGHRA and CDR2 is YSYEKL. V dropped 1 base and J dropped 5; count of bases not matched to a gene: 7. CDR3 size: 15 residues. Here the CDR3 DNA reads TGCGCCAGCAGCCAAGGAAAGGGACTAGAAGACGAGCAGTACTTC. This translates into CASSQGKGLEDEQYF.

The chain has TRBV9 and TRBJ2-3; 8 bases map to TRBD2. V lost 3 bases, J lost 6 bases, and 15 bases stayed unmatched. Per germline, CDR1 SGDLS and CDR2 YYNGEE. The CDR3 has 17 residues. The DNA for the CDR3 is TGTGCCAGCAGCGCGAACCCAACGGGGGGGGCGTGGGATACGCAGTATTTT. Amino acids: CASSANPTGGAWDTQYF.

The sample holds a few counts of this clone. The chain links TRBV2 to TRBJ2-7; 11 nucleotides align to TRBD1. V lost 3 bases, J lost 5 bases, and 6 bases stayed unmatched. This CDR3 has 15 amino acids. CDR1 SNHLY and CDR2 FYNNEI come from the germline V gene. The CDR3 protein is CASSDLGQGADEQYF. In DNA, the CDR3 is TGTGCCAGCAGTGACTTAGGACAGGGGGCTGACGAGCAGTACTTC.

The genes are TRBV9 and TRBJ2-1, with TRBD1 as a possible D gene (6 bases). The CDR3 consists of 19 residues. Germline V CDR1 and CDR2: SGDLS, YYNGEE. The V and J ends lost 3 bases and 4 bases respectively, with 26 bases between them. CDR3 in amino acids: CASSAQGSIGAGLYNEQFF. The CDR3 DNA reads TGTGCCAGCAGCGCACAGGGTTCAATTGGAGCAGGGCTATACAATGAGCAGTTCTTC.

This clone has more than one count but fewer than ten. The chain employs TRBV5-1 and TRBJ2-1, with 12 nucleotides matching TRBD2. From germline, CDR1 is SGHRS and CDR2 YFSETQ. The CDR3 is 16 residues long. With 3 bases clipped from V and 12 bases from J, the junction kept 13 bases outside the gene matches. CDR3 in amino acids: CASSWLTSGSSVWQFF. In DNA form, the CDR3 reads TGCGCCAGCAGCTGGCTGACTAGCGGGAGCTCCGTCTGGCAGTTCTTC. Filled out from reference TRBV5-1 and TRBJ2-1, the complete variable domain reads KAGVTQTPRYLIKTRGQQVTLSCSPISGHRSVSWYQQTPGQGLQFLFEYFSETQRNKGNFPGRFSGRQFSNSRSEMNVSTLELGDSALYLCASSWLTSGSSVWQFFGPGTRLTVL.

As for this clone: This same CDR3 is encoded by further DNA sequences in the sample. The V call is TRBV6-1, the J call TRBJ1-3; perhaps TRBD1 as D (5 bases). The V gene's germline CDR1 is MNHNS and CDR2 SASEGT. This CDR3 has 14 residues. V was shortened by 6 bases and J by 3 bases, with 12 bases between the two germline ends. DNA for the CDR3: TGTGCCAGCAGCGAGAAGGGGTATGGAAACACCATATATTTT. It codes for CASSEKGYGNTIYF.

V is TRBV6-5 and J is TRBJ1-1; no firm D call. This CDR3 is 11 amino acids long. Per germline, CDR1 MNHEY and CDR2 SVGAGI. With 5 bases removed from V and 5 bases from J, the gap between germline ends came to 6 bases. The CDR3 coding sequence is TGTGCCAGCAGTGCGAGGACTGAAGCTTTCTTT. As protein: CASSARTEAFF.

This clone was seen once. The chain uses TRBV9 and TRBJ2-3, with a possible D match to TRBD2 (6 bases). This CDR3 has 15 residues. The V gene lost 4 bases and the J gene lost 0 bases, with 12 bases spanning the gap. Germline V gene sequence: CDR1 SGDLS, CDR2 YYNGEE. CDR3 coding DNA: TGTGCCAGCAGCCCCGGCGGGACTAGCACAGATACGCAGTATTTT. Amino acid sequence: CASSPGGTSTDTQYF.

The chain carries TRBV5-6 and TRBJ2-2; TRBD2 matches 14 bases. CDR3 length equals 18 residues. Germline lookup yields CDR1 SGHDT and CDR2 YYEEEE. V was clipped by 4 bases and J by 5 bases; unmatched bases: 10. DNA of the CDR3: TGTGCCAGCAGCCTTTTCGGACTAGCGGGAGGAAGGACCGGGGAGCTGTTTTTT. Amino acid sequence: CASSLFGLAGGRTGELFF.

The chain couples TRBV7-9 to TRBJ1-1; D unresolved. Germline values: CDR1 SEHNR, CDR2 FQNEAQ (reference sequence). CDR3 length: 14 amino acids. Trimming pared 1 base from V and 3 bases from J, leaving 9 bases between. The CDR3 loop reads CASSLVSMDTEAFF. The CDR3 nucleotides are TGTGCCAGCAGCTTAGTGAGTATGGACACTGAAGCTTTCTTT.

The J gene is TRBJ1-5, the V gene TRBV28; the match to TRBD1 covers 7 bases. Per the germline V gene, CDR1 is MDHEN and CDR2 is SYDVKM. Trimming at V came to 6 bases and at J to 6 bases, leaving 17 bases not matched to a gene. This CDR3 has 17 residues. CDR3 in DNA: TGTGCCAGCAGAATAAAGAGGGGGCGAGCTCAAAGTCAGCCCCAGCATTTT. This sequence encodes CASRIKRGRAQSQPQHF.

CDR3 region: CASSPRTSGNYEQYF. The DNA of the CDR3 is TGTGCCAGCTCACCACGGACTAGCGGGAACTACGAGCAGTACTTC. The V call is TRBV18, the J call TRBJ2-7; TRBD2 matches 12 bases. The germline gives CDR1 KGHSH, CDR2 LQKENI. V lost 1 base and J lost 3; bases outside the gene matches: 1. This CDR3 is built from 15 residues. The variable domain in full, completed from reference TRBV18 and TRBJ2-7, reads NAGVMQNPRHLVRRRGQEARLRCSPMKGHSHVYWYRQLPEEGLKFMVYLQKENIIDESGMPKERFSAEFPKEGPSILRIQQVVRGDSAAYFCASSPRTSGNYEQYFGPGTRLTVT.

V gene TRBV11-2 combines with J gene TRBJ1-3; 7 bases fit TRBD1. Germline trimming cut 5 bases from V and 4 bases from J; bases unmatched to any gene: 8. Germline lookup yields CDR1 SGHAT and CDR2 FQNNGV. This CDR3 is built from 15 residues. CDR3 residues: CASSRQGTGGNTIYF. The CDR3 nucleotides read TGTGCCAGCAGCCGACAGGGAACGGGAGGAAACACCATATATTTT.

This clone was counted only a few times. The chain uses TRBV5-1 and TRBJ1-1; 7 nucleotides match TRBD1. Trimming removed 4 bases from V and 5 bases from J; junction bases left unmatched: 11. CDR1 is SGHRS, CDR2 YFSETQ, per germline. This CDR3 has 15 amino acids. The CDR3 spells CASSKPGQLTTEAFF. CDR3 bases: TGCGCCAGCAGCAAGCCGGGACAGTTAACGACTGAAGCTTTCTTT.

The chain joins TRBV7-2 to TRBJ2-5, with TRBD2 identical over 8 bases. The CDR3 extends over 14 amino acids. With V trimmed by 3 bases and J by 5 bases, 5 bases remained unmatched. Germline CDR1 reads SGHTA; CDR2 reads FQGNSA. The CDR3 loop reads CASSFVGTSETQYF. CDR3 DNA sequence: TGTGCCAGCAGCTTCGTTGGGACTAGTGAGACCCAGTACTTC.

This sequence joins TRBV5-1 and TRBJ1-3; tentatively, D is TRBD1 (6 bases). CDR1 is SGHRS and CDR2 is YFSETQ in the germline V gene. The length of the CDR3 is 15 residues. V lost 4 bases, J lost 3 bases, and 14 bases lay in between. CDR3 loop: CASSTTTGLGNTIYF. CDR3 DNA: TGCGCCAGCAGCACGACGACAGGTCTTGGAAACACCATATATTTT.

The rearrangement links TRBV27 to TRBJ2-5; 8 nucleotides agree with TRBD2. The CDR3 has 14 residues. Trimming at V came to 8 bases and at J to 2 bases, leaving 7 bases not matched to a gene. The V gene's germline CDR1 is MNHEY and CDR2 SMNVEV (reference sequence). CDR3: CASRGGGIQETQYF. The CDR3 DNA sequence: TGTGCCAGCCGGGGGGGCGGGATTCAAGAGACCCAGTACTTC.

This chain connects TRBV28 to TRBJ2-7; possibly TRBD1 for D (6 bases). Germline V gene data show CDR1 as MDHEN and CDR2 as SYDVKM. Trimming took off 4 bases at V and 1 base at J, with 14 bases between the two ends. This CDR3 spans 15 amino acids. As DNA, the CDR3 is TGTGCCAGCAGTTCAGGGGACACCAGTTCCTACGAGCAGTACTTC. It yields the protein CASSSGDTSSYEQYF. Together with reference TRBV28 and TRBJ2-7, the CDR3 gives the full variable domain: DVKVTQSSRYLVKRTGEKVFLECVQDMDHENMFWYRQDPGLGLRLIYFSYDVKMKEKGDIPEGYSVSREKKERFSLILESASTNQTSMYLCASSSGDTSSYEQYFGPGTRLTVT.

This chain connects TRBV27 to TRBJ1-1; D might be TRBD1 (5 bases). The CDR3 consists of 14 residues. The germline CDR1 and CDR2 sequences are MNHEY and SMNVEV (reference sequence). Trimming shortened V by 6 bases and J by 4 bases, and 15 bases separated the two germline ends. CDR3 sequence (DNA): TGTGCCAGCAGACCCTGGGGGGAGGGCACTGAAGCTTTCTTT. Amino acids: CASRPWGEGTEAFF.

The CDR3 region is CASSYPGGGTEAFF. The CDR3, as DNA: TGTGCCAGCAGTTACCCGGGGGGCGGCACTGAAGCTTTCTTT. J is TRBJ1-1 and V is TRBV6-5; maybe TRBD1 (6 bases). The CDR3 totals 14 residues. The V and J ends lost 2 bases and 4 bases respectively, with 11 bases between them. Germline CDR1 MNHEY, CDR2 SVGAGI.

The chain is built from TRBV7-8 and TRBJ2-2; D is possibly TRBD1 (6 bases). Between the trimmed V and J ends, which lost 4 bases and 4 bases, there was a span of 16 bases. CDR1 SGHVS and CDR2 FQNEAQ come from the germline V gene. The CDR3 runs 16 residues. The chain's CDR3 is CASSSTPVGGTGELFF. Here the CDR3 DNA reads TGTGCCAGCAGCTCCACCCCCGTAGGGGGCACCGGGGAGCTGTTTTTT.

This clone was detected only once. The CDR3 loop is CASSILGQTEYF. CDR3 DNA: TGTGCCAGCAGTATCCTGGGACAGACGGAGTACTTC. This chain connects TRBV28 to TRBJ2-7; TRBD1 matches 7 bases. The germline gives CDR1 MDHEN, CDR2 SYDVKM. The CDR3 contains 12 residues. The V and J ends lost 5 bases and 11 bases, in that order; junction bases with no gene match: 9.

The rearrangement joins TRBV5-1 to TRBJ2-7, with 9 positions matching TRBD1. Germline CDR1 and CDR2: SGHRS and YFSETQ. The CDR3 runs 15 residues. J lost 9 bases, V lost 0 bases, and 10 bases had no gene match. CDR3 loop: CASSLVTGTGLGQYF. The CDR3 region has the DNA TGCGCCAGCAGCTTGGTGACAGGGACAGGGCTTGGGCAGTACTTC.

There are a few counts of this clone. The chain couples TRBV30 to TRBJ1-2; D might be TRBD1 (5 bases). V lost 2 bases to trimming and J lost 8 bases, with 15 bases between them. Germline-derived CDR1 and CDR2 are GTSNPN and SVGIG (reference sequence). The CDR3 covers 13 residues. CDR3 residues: CAWSQNRPRGYTF. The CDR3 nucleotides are TGTGCCTGGAGTCAAAACAGGCCCAGGGGCTACACCTTC.

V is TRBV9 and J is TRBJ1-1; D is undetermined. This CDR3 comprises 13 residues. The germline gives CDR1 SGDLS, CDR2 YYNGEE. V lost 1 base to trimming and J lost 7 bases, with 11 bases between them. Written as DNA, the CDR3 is TGTGCCAGCAGCGTACATGGGGAGGGTGAAGCTTTCTTT. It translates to CASSVHGEGEAFF.

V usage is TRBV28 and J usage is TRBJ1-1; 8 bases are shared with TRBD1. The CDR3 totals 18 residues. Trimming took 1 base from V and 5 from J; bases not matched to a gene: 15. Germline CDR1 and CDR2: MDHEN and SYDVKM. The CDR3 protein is CASSLFLGRGPRVTEAFF. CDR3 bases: TGTGCCAGCAGTTTATTCTTGGGCAGGGGGCCTCGGGTTACTGAAGCTTTCTTT.